Presented here are 32 T cell receptor beta chains from one specimen sequenced in a study of blood T cell repertoires in COVID-19. The data were produced by immunoSEQ multiplex PCR, yet TCRdb's version contains in-frame clones alone and is incomplete. This sample has a few hundred thousand clones, with roughly 88% found just once. The sample was PBMCs or T cells enriched from blood (not recorded which). All receptors come from a middle-aged woman who had recovered from COVID-19.

This clone has more than one count but fewer than ten. The V call is TRBV10-1, the J call TRBJ2-7; 10 nucleotides match TRBD1. Germline V gene lookup returns CDR1 WNHNN and CDR2 SYGVQD (reference sequence). The CDR3 contains 14 residues. J gave up 5 bases and V 5 bases, and 6 bases lay outside the gene matches. The CDR3, as DNA: TGCGCCAGCAGTCTGGACAGGGGGTACGACGAGCAGTACTTC. Its protein product is CASSLDRGYDEQYF.

CDR3 amino acids: CASSGPSTVRSGELFF. CDR3 in DNA: TGTGCCAGCAGTGGTCCTTCGACCGTGAGGTCTGGGGAGCTGTTTTTT. V is TRBV2 and J is TRBJ2-2; D remains ambiguous. The V and J ends lost 4 bases and 8 bases respectively, with 20 bases between them. The CDR3 runs 16 residues. In germline, CDR1 is SNHLY, CDR2 FYNNEI. Together with reference TRBV2 and TRBJ2-2, the CDR3 gives the full variable domain: EPEVTQTPSHQVTQMGQEVILRCVPISNHLYFYWYRQILGQKVEFLVSFYNNEISEKSEIFDDQFSVERPDGSNFTLKIRSTKLEDSAMYFCASSGPSTVRSGELFFGEGSRLTVL.

This clone has more than one count but fewer than ten. The chain links TRBV11-3 to TRBJ2-2; 9 nucleotides line up with TRBD1. The J segment lost 5 bases and the V segment lost 0 bases, leaving 4 bases of the junction unmatched. This CDR3 comprises 16 residues. CDR1 is SGHNT and CDR2 is YENEEA in the germline V gene. The CDR3 DNA reads TGTGCCAGCAGCTTAGAGGACAGGGGAGGGACCGGGGAGCTGTTTTTT. Encoded protein: CASSLEDRGGTGELFF.

The chain employs TRBV3-1 (or the pseudogene TRBV3-2) and TRBJ1-2, with D possibly TRBD1 on 6 matching bases. This CDR3 has 18 residues. Germline-derived CDR1 and CDR2 are LGHDT and YNNKEL (reference sequence). V was clipped by 4 bases and J by 3 bases, with 24 bases between them. CDR3 sequence reads: CASSLLLTLTGLDYGYTF. CDR3 DNA sequence: TGTGCCAGCAGCCTTCTGTTGACTCTAACAGGGTTAGACTATGGCTACACCTTC.

V and J are TRBV19 and TRBJ1-2; no reliable D call. V shed 4 bases and J shed 0 bases, with 12 bases lying between them. This CDR3 contains 15 residues. Germline V gives CDR1 LNHDA, CDR2 SQIVND (reference sequence). CDR3 DNA: TGTGCCAGTAGTAGCCCGGACTGGTCTAACTATGGCTACACCTTC. The encoded protein is CASSSPDWSNYGYTF. Based on the CDR3 plus reference TRBV19 and TRBJ1-2, the full variable domain is DGGITQSPKYLFRKEGQNVTLSCEQNLNHDAMYWYRQDPGQGLRLIYYSQIVNDFQKGDIAEGYSVSREKKESFPLTVTSAQKNPTAFYLCASSSPDWSNYGYTFGSGTRLTVV.

The sample holds a few counts of this clone. The rearrangement uses TRBV29-1 and TRBJ2-3, with no clear D. This CDR3 is built from 14 residues. Germline V gene lookup returns CDR1 SQVTM and CDR2 ANQGSEA. Trimming stripped 3 bases from V and 2 bases from J, with 12 bases between. The CDR3 coding sequence is TGCAGCGTTGACTACGGGTCTATCACAGATACGCAGTATTTT. It specifies CSVDYGSITDTQYF.

CDR3 sequence: CASSSRDSNQPQHF. The DNA for the CDR3 is TGTGCCAGCAGTTCCAGGGATAGCAATCAGCCCCAGCATTTT. J is TRBJ1-5 and V is TRBV27; D is perhaps TRBD1 (5 bases). The CDR3 sequence is 14 residues long. Trimming cost V 4 bases and J 0 bases, with 7 bases left between them. Germline V CDR1 and CDR2: MNHEY, SMNVEV (reference sequence).

This clone has only a few counts. The chain is built from TRBV18 and TRBJ1-1; 11 nucleotides line up with TRBD1. The J segment lost 2 bases and the V segment lost 2 bases, leaving 13 bases of the junction unmatched. The CDR3 loop spans 19 amino acids. Per germline, CDR1 KGHSH and CDR2 LQKENI. In DNA, the CDR3 is TGTGCCAGCTCACCAACTTGGATAGGGACAGGGGGTATTAACACTGAAGCTTTCTTT. Translating gives CASSPTWIGTGGINTEAFF.

J is TRBJ2-3 and V is TRBV25-1, with D uncertain. The CDR3 is made up of 15 amino acids. Trimming shortened V by 3 bases and J by 1 base, and 11 bases separated the two germline ends. Germline V gene sequence: CDR1 MGHDK, CDR2 SYGVNS. CDR3 loop: CASSDLVRGTDTQYF. CDR3 DNA: TGTGCCAGCAGTGATCTGGTTCGCGGCACAGATACGCAGTATTTT.

The chain recombines TRBV20-1 with TRBJ1-5; D is perhaps TRBD1 (5 bases). CDR3 length: 14 amino acids. V lost 6 bases, J lost 7 bases, and 19 bases lay in between. Germline CDR1 is DFQATT and CDR2 is SNEGSKA (reference sequence). The DNA for the CDR3 is TGCAGTGCAAGTGGTGGAGGGGCGAGACAGCCCCAGCATTTT. It is translated as CSASGGGARQPQHF.

Concerning this clone itself: Other DNA sequences of this sample code for an identical CDR3. The chain is built from TRBV18 and TRBJ2-7; 8 positions agree with TRBD1. The ends lost 3 bases at V and 6 bases at J; junction bases unmatched: 4. The CDR3 is made up of 13 amino acids. Germline V gene sequence: CDR1 KGHSH, CDR2 LQKENI. Here the CDR3 reads CASSPRTGPEQYF. CDR3 bases: TGTGCCAGCTCACCCCGGACAGGGCCCGAGCAGTACTTC.

The CDR3 bases are TGTGCCAGCAGCGTAGGCGGCGGGGGGGAGACCCAGTACTTC. This codes for CASSVGGGGETQYF. V is TRBV9 and J is TRBJ2-5; TRBD2 matches at 8 bases. Germline V gene lookup returns CDR1 SGDLS and CDR2 YYNGEE. This CDR3 has 14 amino acids. V shed 0 bases, J shed 5 bases, and the junction held 3 bases outside the gene matches.

The J gene is TRBJ1-3, the V gene TRBV15; 8 bases match TRBD1. Per the germline V gene, CDR1 is LNHNV and CDR2 is YYDKDF (reference sequence). The CDR3 is made up of 16 amino acids. Unmatched junction bases numbered 5, after V lost 1 base and J lost 3 bases. In nucleotides, the CDR3 is TGTGCCACCAGCAGAGGAGGGACAGGCTTTGGAAACACCATATATTTT. Protein sequence: CATSRGGTGFGNTIYF.

CDR3 residues: CASSKTGPNQPQHF. CDR3 nucleotides: TGTGCCAGCAGCAAGACAGGCCCCAATCAGCCCCAGCATTTT. This sequence joins TRBV7-9 and TRBJ1-5; perhaps TRBD1 as D (6 bases). The CDR3 has 14 amino acids. Trimming removed 5 bases from V and 3 bases from J, with 11 bases in between. Germline V gives CDR1 SEHNR, CDR2 FQNEAQ (reference sequence).

The chain links TRBV10-3 to TRBJ2-3, with a tentative D call TRBD2 (7 bases). This CDR3 region has 16 residues. Deletions cut 4 bases from V and 2 bases from J, with 16 bases between. Germline loops: CDR1 ENHRY, CDR2 SYGVKD. The CDR3 DNA reads TGTGCCATCAGTGGCCAGGGGCGGGAGACCACAGATACGCAGTATTTT. Amino acids: CAISGQGRETTDTQYF.

This chain joins TRBV5-1 and TRBJ2-7; D remains unclear. Germline V CDR1 and CDR2: SGHRS, YFSETQ. V dropped 5 bases and J dropped 6 bases, with 21 bases sitting between them. CDR3 length: 15 amino acids. The DNA of the CDR3 is TGCGCCAGCAGTGTAGATAGTAGTCGGTCGAGCGAGCAGTACTTC. Translated: CASSVDSSRSSEQYF.

This rearrangement joins TRBV10-1 to TRBJ1-1; 12 nucleotides agree with TRBD1. With V trimmed by 4 bases and J by 4 bases, 7 bases remained unmatched. The CDR3 runs to 16 residues. CDR1 and CDR2 from the germline V gene are WNHNN and SYGVQD (reference sequence). The DNA for the CDR3 is TGCGCCAGCAGTGCGGGACAGGGGGCAGGAGGCACTGAAGCTTTCTTT. As protein: CASSAGQGAGGTEAFF.

The chain uses TRBV27 and TRBJ2-7; 9 bases match TRBD1. Germline trimming cut 8 bases from V and 2 bases from J; bases unmatched to any gene: 7. Germline CDR1 reads MNHEY; CDR2 reads SMNVEV (reference sequence). The CDR3 consists of 14 residues. The chain's CDR3 is CASRWGQGPYEQYF. In DNA, the CDR3 is TGTGCCAGCCGCTGGGGACAGGGCCCCTACGAGCAGTACTTC.

The chain uses TRBV11-2 and TRBJ2-5, with D perhaps matching TRBD1 (5 bases). Germline CDR1 is SGHAT and CDR2 is FQNNGV. V gave up 6 bases and J gave up 2 bases, with 16 bases separating them. The CDR3 is 15 amino acids. CDR3 sequence reads: CASSHRQRRQETQYF. DNA of the CDR3: TGTGCCAGCAGTCATCGACAGAGGCGACAAGAGACCCAGTACTTC.

The chain is built from TRBV4-1 and TRBJ1-2, with D tentatively TRBD1 (6 bases). CDR1 MGHRA and CDR2 YSYEKL come from the germline V gene. The CDR3 length is 14 residues. V lost 6 bases to trimming and J lost 6 bases, with 17 bases between them. CDR3 in DNA: TGCGCCAGCAGGGCCGGGACCGCAGGGGATGGCTACACCTTC. Its translation: CASRAGTAGDGYTF.

The genes are TRBV19 and TRBJ2-2; maybe TRBD2 (6 bases). This CDR3 has 16 amino acids. Germline V gene data show CDR1 as LNHDA and CDR2 as SQIVND (reference sequence). V was clipped by 0 bases and J by 4 bases, with 12 bases between them. The CDR3 here is CASSIEGGIVTGELFF. The CDR3 DNA follows: TGTGCCAGTAGTATAGAGGGCGGGATAGTCACCGGGGAGCTGTTTTTT.

V is TRBV24-1 and J is TRBJ2-2; 15 bases match TRBD2. This CDR3 spans 17 amino acids. CDR1 is KGHDR and CDR2 is SFDVKD in the germline V gene. J lost 5 bases, V lost 3 bases, and 3 bases had no gene match. DNA of the CDR3: TGTGCCACCAGTGATCCGGGACTAGCGGGAGGAACCGGGGAGCTGTTTTTT. Translating gives CATSDPGLAGGTGELFF.

V gene TRBV2 combines with J gene TRBJ1-5; maybe TRBD1 (5 bases). Trimming shortened V by 5 bases and J by 5 bases, and 7 bases separated the two germline ends. The CDR3 spans 12 residues. Germline CDR1 SNHLY, CDR2 FYNNEI. CDR3 loop: CASSRQYQPQHF. CDR3 sequence (DNA): TGTGCCAGCAGTAGACAGTATCAGCCCCAGCATTTT.

The chain has TRBV6-1 and TRBJ2-7; D possibly corresponds to TRBD1 (6 bases). CDR3 length: 15 residues. Looked up from germline, CDR1 is MNHNS and CDR2 is SASEGT. V gave up 2 bases and J gave up 3 bases, with 14 bases separating them. This chain's CDR3 is CASSEQDSIYYEQYF. In nucleotides, the CDR3 is TGTGCCAGCAGTGAACAGGACAGTATCTACTACGAGCAGTACTTC.

The CDR3 coding sequence is TGTGCCAGCAGCCAAAACAGGGCCCCAGATACGCAGTATTTT. Protein: CASSQNRAPDTQYF. The chain is built from TRBV14 and TRBJ2-3; a weak D match, TRBD1 (6 bases). The length of the CDR3 is 14 residues. Germline CDR1 reads SGHDN; CDR2 reads FVKESK. V lost 2 bases and J lost 4, with 10 bases in between. Looking up the rest from reference TRBV14 and TRBJ2-3 gives the full variable domain: EAGVTQFPSHSVIEKGQTVTLRCDPISGHDNLYWYRRVMGKEIKFLLHFVKESKQDESGMPNNRFLAERTGGTYSTLKVQPAELEDSGVYFCASSQNRAPDTQYFGPGTRLTVL.

The chain employs TRBV10-3 and TRBJ1-2; weak D call: TRBD1 (5 bases). Germline-derived CDR1 and CDR2 are ENHRY and SYGVKD. V was pared by 5 bases and J by 0 bases, with 10 bases between. This CDR3 comprises 14 residues. The CDR3 here is CAISMTEANYGYTF. CDR3 nucleotides: TGTGCCATCAGTATGACAGAAGCTAACTATGGCTACACCTTC.

J is TRBJ2-7 and V is TRBV19; 8 bases are a match to TRBD1. CDR1 and CDR2 from the germline V gene are LNHDA and SQIVND (reference sequence). The CDR3 extends over 16 amino acids. V lost 3 bases to trimming and J lost 4 bases; unmatched junction nucleotides: 11. The CDR3 bases are TGTGCCAGTAGTATCTCCGTCCACAGGGGGTTATACGAGCAGTACTTC. This encodes CASSISVHRGLYEQYF. Full variable domain (missing parts from reference TRBV19 and TRBJ2-7): DGGITQSPKYLFRKEGQNVTLSCEQNLNHDAMYWYRQDPGQGLRLIYYSQIVNDFQKGDIAEGYSVSREKKESFPLTVTSAQKNPTAFYLCASSISVHRGLYEQYFGPGTRLTVT.

To note about this clone: Within the sample, other DNA sequences also encode this same CDR3. The chain links TRBV5-1 to TRBJ2-5, with D unclear. V dropped 0 bases and J dropped 0 bases, with 6 bases sitting between them. The CDR3 sequence is 14 residues long. From germline, CDR1 is SGHRS and CDR2 YFSETQ. CDR3 loop: CASSLGQNQETQYF. The CDR3 nucleotides read TGCGCCAGCAGCTTGGGGCAGAACCAAGAGACCCAGTACTTC.

V and J are TRBV14 and TRBJ2-1, with D possibly matching TRBD2 (6 bases). V was clipped by 6 bases and J by 8 bases, with 20 bases between them. Germline values: CDR1 SGHDN, CDR2 FVKESK. The CDR3 covers 15 residues. CDR3 DNA sequence: TGTGCCAGCAGTAGACGGAGGGCCGGGTCATATGAGCAGTTCTTC. Amino acid sequence: CASSRRRAGSYEQFF.

V usage is TRBV19 and J usage is TRBJ1-1; D gene ambiguous. Between the trimmed V and J ends, which lost 4 bases and 0 bases, there was a span of 9 bases. Per the germline V gene, CDR1 is LNHDA and CDR2 is SQIVND (reference sequence). This CDR3 contains 14 residues. Here the CDR3 DNA reads TGTGCCAGTAGTAGAGGGATATTGAACACTGAAGCTTTCTTT. This translates into CASSRGILNTEAFF.

This clone was counted between two and nine times. The chain couples TRBV5-4 to TRBJ1-2; 8 positions agree with TRBD1. With 5 bases clipped from V and 5 bases from J, the junction kept 14 bases outside the gene matches. Per the germline V gene, CDR1 is SGHNT and CDR2 is YYREEE (reference sequence). The CDR3 sequence is 16 residues long. The CDR3 here is CASSFPAGGVLYGYTF. In DNA, the CDR3 is TGTGCCAGCAGTTTTCCCGCAGGGGGCGTCTTGTATGGCTACACCTTC.

The chain employs TRBV13 and TRBJ2-1, with 12 bases that match TRBD2. The CDR3 totals 17 residues. Germline CDR1 PRHDT, CDR2 FYEKMQ (reference sequence). The J segment lost 4 bases and the V segment lost 1 base, leaving 5 bases of the junction unmatched. The CDR3 DNA is TGTGCCAGCAGCTTAGTGGCTAGCGGGAGGGTATACAATGAGCAGTTCTTC. It translates to CASSLVASGRVYNEQFF.